One sample yielded the 22 T cell receptor beta chains listed below, sequenced in a study of T cells in Graves' hyperthyroidism and ophthalmopathy. Using RNA transcripts as the source, TCR beta CDR3 regions were amplified. First-round RT-PCR of the TCR CDR3 relied on the HTBI primer set. TCRdb reanalysed the multiplex PCR reads using MiXCR and keeps one entry per CDR3 protein. The sample yields 450,000 to 500,000 distinct CDR3 sequences, roughly 22% seen once. The source material was blood. All receptors come from a woman between 65 and 79 years old with Graves' ophthalmopathy.

Comments on this clonotype: Its ends do not fully match the called genes, so a read error is possible. The V and J genes are TRBV11-3 and TRBJ2-1; a possible D gene is TRBD1 (5 bases). CDR3 length equals 14 residues. The germline CDR1 and CDR2 sequences are SGHNT and YENEEA. CDR3 residues: CVSSYRSSYNEQFF. The CDR3 region has the DNA TGTGTCAGCAGTTACAGGTCCTCCTACAATGAGCAGTTCTTC. Full variable domain (outside the CDR3, taken from reference TRBV11-3 and TRBJ2-1): EAGVVQSPRYKIIEKKQPVAFWCNPISGHNTLYWYLQNLGQGPELLIRYENEEAVDDSQLPKDRFSAERLKGVDSTLKIQPAELGDSAVYLCVSSYRSSYNEQFFGPGTRLTVL.

This chain links TRBV7-3 with TRBJ1-1, with D uncertain. Looked up from germline, CDR1 is SGHTA and CDR2 is FQGTGA. Trimming stripped 4 bases from V and 6 bases from J, with 18 bases between. The CDR3 has 15 amino acids. The CDR3 sequence: CASSSYGLRGPEAFF. Written as DNA, the CDR3 is TGTGCCAGCAGCTCGTACGGCCTCCGAGGCCCTGAAGCTTTCTTT.

This clonotype was seen more than once but under ten times. This chain uses TRBV30 with TRBJ1-2; 7 bases line up with TRBD1. CDR1 GTSNPN and CDR2 SVGIG come from the germline V gene (reference sequence). The V segment lost 1 base and the J segment 4 bases; nucleotides outside the gene matches: 9. The CDR3 consists of 15 residues. As DNA, the CDR3 is TGTGCCTGGAGTGGAAACAGGGGCTTCGCCTATGGCTACACCTTC. Translating it yields CAWSGNRGFAYGYTF.

V and J are TRBV6-1 and TRBJ2-1; 7 bases line up with TRBD2. The J segment lost 6 bases and the V segment lost 6 bases, leaving 11 bases of the junction unmatched. This CDR3 is built from 15 residues. CDR1 MNHNS and CDR2 SASEGT come from the germline V gene. The DNA of the CDR3 is TGTGCCAGCAGGGTCGTGGGGGGGGTTTCCAATGAGCAGTTCTTC. Protein: CASRVVGGVSNEQFF.

In this sample, this clonotype turned up a few times. The V call is TRBV29-1, the J call TRBJ2-1; D ambiguous. The CDR3 runs 11 residues. Deletions cut 7 bases from V and 4 bases from J, with 8 bases between. Germline lookup yields CDR1 SQVTM and CDR2 ANQGSEA. The CDR3 reads CSAHQYNEQFF. CDR3 DNA sequence: TGCAGCGCCCACCAGTACAATGAGCAGTTCTTC.

The chain combines TRBV2 with TRBJ2-1; possible D gene TRBD1, 6 bases. The CDR3 has 13 amino acids. Trimming stripped 7 bases from V and 3 bases from J, with 10 bases between. Germline V gene sequence: CDR1 SNHLY, CDR2 FYNNEI. The CDR3 DNA reads TGTGCCAGCACCAGGGACATCTACAATGAGCAGTTCTTC. This codes for CASTRDIYNEQFF.

This sequence joins TRBV20-1 and TRBJ1-2; the match to TRBD1 covers 9 bases. In germline, CDR1 is DFQATT, CDR2 SNEGSKA (reference sequence). The trim removed 5 bases at V and 5 bases at J, leaving 9 bases unmatched. The CDR3 covers 14 residues. As DNA, the CDR3 is TGCAGTGCTTTTCGGGGACAGGGCTTTTATGGCTACACCTTC. This translates into CSAFRGQGFYGYTF.

This clonotype was counted ten times or more. The J gene is TRBJ1-1, the V gene TRBV11-2; D unclear. Germline CDR1 is SGHAT and CDR2 is FQNNGV. The V gene lost 1 base and the J gene lost 1 base, with 10 bases spanning the gap. This CDR3 is 15 amino acids long. In nucleotides, the CDR3 is TGTGCCAGCAGCTTAGTTTTCTCCCCGAACACTGAAGCTTTCTTT. Its protein product is CASSLVFSPNTEAFF. Complete variable domain (other parts from reference TRBV11-2 and TRBJ1-1): EAGVAQSPRYKIIEKRQSVAFWCNPISGHATLYWYQQILGQGPKLLIQFQNNGVVDDSQLPKDRFSAERLKGVDSTLKIQPAKLEDSAVYLCASSLVFSPNTEAFFGQGTRLTVV.

This rearrangement joins TRBV2 to TRBJ1-2, with D unclear. This CDR3 is built from 13 residues. CDR1 is SNHLY and CDR2 is FYNNEI in the germline V gene. V was pared by 7 bases and J by 4 bases, with 13 bases between. CDR3 sequence (DNA): TGTGCCAGCACCGAGTGGGAGGGCTATGGCTACACCTTC. Translation gives CASTEWEGYGYTF.

The table lists this clonotype with a few counts. The chain employs TRBV12-5 and TRBJ2-3; TRBD1 agrees at 8 bases. CDR1 is LGHNT, CDR2 FRNRAP, per germline. The length of the CDR3 is 15 residues. V lost 8 bases to trimming and J lost 1 base; unmatched junction nucleotides: 8. CDR3 in DNA: TGTGCTAGTCTACGACAGGGGATTGGCACAGATACGCAGTATTTT. This translates into CASLRQGIGTDTQYF.

At least ten counts were recorded for this clonotype. The J gene is TRBJ2-2, the V gene TRBV7-8; D not resolved. V was clipped by 4 bases and J by 0 bases, with 18 bases between them. Germline CDR1 and CDR2: SGHVS and FQNEAQ. CDR3 length: 18 amino acids. This CDR3 reads CASSSGIGAGTNTGELFF. CDR3 nucleotide sequence: TGTGCCAGCAGCTCCGGTATTGGCGCTGGGACGAACACCGGGGAGCTGTTTTTT.

This chain connects TRBV5-5 to TRBJ1-1; 8 nucleotides agree with TRBD1. The CDR3 has 16 amino acids. CDR1 and CDR2 from the germline V gene are SGHKS and YYEKEE (reference sequence). V gave up 4 bases and J gave up 6 bases; unmatched junction bases: 14. DNA of the CDR3: TGTGCCAGCAGCCGTAAATCTCTCGGACAGGGTGCTGAAGCTTTCTTT. This sequence encodes CASSRKSLGQGAEAFF.

The V call is TRBV3-1, the J call TRBJ2-7; D is uncertain. V dropped 1 base and J dropped 0 bases, with 10 bases sitting between them. Germline CDR1 LGHDT, CDR2 YNNKEL (reference sequence). The CDR3 runs to 15 residues. CDR3 loop: CASSQVMFSSYEQYF. The CDR3 nucleotides are TGTGCCAGCAGCCAAGTAATGTTTAGCTCCTACGAGCAGTACTTC.

This clonotype was seen more than once but under ten times. The CDR3 spells CSASGRSYNEQFF. As DNA, the CDR3 is TGCAGTGCTAGCGGCCGCTCCTACAATGAGCAGTTCTTC. The rearrangement joins TRBV20-1 to TRBJ2-1; D remains ambiguous. The V end lost 3 bases, the J end lost 0 bases, and 6 bases lay between the germline ends. The CDR3 is made up of 13 amino acids. Germline CDR1 DFQATT, CDR2 SNEGSKA (reference sequence).

The chain couples TRBV6-2 or TRBV6-3 to TRBJ2-2; 11 bases align to TRBD2. Germline trimming cut 6 bases from V and 7 bases from J; bases unmatched to any gene: 10. CDR3 length: 16 residues. Germline CDR1 and CDR2: MNHEY and SVGEGT. The CDR3 coding sequence is TGTGCCAGCAGCCAACTAGCGGGAGTGCTTAGCGGGGAGCTGTTTTTT. It translates to CASSQLAGVLSGELFF.

This clonotype was seen more than once but under ten times. The CDR3: CASSSRTENTGELFF. In nucleotides, the CDR3 is TGTGCCAGCAGCTCCAGGACAGAGAACACCGGGGAGCTGTTTTTT. This rearrangement joins TRBV7-2 to TRBJ2-2; D might be TRBD1 (6 bases). Germline V lookup: CDR1 SGHTA, CDR2 FQGNSA. The CDR3 loop spans 15 amino acids. V was pared by 4 bases and J by 1 base, with 10 bases between.

As concerns this clonotype: A junction boundary mismatches the germline segment, possibly from a read error. For the CDR3, the DNA is TGTGGCAGCAGTTTAGGACAGGGGTTTATGAACACTGAAGCTTTCTTT. Encoded protein: CGSSLGQGFMNTEAFF. J is TRBJ1-1 and V is TRBV12-3 or TRBV12-4; 9 bases fit TRBD1. The CDR3 contains 16 residues.

V gene TRBV10-1 combines with J gene TRBJ2-4; 8 bases map to TRBD1. The CDR3 is made up of 17 amino acids. Trimming removed 5 bases from V and 0 bases from J; junction bases left unmatched: 9. CDR1 and CDR2 (germline): WNHNN, SYGVQD (reference sequence). DNA of the CDR3: TGCGCCAGCAGTTCTAACAGGGGGGACTTAGCCAAAAACATTCAGTACTTC. Amino acid sequence: CASSSNRGDLAKNIQYF.

The chain is built from TRBV6-2 or TRBV6-3 and TRBJ1-1; D is undetermined. Germline V gives CDR1 MNHEY, CDR2 SVGEGT. The CDR3 consists of 14 residues. Trimming pared 2 bases from V and 4 bases from J, leaving 11 bases between. The CDR3 region has the DNA TGTGCCAGCAGTTACCAGTCGGGGAGCACTGAAGCTTTCTTT. It translates to CASSYQSGSTEAFF.

This clonotype was recorded a few times. The genes are TRBV5-1 and TRBJ2-6; D is ambiguous. The CDR3 contains 14 residues. In germline, CDR1 is SGHRS, CDR2 YFSETQ. V was trimmed by 2 bases and J by 4 bases, leaving 7 bases between them. CDR3 in DNA: TGCGCCAGCAGCTTTCAAGCCGGGGCCAACGTCCTGACTTTC. It is translated as CASSFQAGANVLTF.

Ten or more counts support this clonotype. This sequence joins TRBV28 and TRBJ2-5; perhaps TRBD1 as D (6 bases). V was clipped by 3 bases and J by 5 bases, with 7 bases between them. The CDR3 loop spans 12 amino acids. From germline, CDR1 is MDHEN and CDR2 SYDVKM. The CDR3: CASSFGQETQYF. Written as DNA, the CDR3 is TGTGCCAGCAGTTTCGGACAGGAGACCCAGTACTTC.

The CDR3 DNA reads TGTGCCAGTTCAGGGACAGGGGGCAGCCCCTACGAGCAGTACTTC. It translates to CASSGTGGSPYEQYF. The chain carries TRBV19 and TRBJ2-7; 12 nucleotides agree with TRBD1. With 8 bases clipped from V and 2 bases from J, the junction kept 7 bases outside the gene matches. The CDR3 consists of 15 residues. Germline values: CDR1 LNHDA, CDR2 SQIVND (reference sequence).